This T cell receptor beta chain was sequenced in a study of CD8 T cells in ankylosing spondylitis. Findings and limits, study-wide: For ankylosing spondylitis blood, a TCR beta motif of roughly 8 highly homologous variants appeared characteristic. In the blood and synovial fluid of reactive arthritis, some motif variants had been previously reported.

V lost 0 bases, J lost 2 bases, and 10 bases lay in between. CDR3 length: 15 residues. Per the germline V gene, CDR1 is SGDLS and CDR2 is YYNGEE. This clonotype came up many times. The antigen remains unidentified. It was by quantitative 5'-RACE with molecular barcodes that TCR beta libraries were made. Using its own MiXCR run on the 5' RACE reads, TCRdb lists one record per CDR3 protein. This sample has about 35,000 distinct CDR3 sequences, with around 3% found just once. The sample consisted of blood, either unsorted or a sorted T cell fraction (not recorded which). The chain links TRBV9 to TRBJ2-3; D not resolved. This TCR derives from a male donor with ankylosing spondylitis or in good health (not recorded which). Here the CDR3 reads CASSVGPQPTDTQYF. The CDR3 region has the DNA TGTGCCAGCAGCGTAGGTCCACAGCCCACAGATACGCAGTATTTT.